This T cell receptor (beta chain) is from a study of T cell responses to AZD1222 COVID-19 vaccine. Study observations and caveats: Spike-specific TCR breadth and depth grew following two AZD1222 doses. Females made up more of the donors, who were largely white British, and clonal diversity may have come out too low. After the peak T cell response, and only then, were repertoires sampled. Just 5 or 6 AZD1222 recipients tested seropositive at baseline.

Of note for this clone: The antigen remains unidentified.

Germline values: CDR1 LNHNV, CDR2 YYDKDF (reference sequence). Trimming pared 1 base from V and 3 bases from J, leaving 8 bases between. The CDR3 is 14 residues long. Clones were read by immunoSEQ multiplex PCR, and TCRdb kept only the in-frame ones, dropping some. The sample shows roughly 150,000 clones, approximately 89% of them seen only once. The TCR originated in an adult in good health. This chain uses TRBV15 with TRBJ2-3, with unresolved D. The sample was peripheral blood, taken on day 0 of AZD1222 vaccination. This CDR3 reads CATSRGMGTDTQYF. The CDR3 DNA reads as TGTGCCACCAGCAGAGGGATGGGAACAGATACGCAGTATTTT.